These 4 T cell receptor beta chains originate from one sample sequenced in a study of blood T cell repertoires in COVID-19 (dated by TCRdb to the early 2020s). The method behind the library was the immunoSEQ multiplex PCR assay. TCRdb holds this immuneACCESS table with in-frame rearrangements only. Some clones are missing; in checked studies, unresolved V genes explain under half, and the rest has no known cause. The sample table lists roughly 52,000 clones, over 75% of them with a count of one. The top ten hold 12% of the sample. The sequenced sample was peripheral blood. These receptors were collected from a human donor in a cohort sampled during active COVID-19.

V usage is TRBV7-2 and J usage is TRBJ2-7, with D uncertain. The germline CDR1 and CDR2 sequences are SGHTA and FQGNSA. Trimming took off 0 bases at V and 3 bases at J, with 6 bases between the two ends. The CDR3 totals 13 residues. Written as DNA, the CDR3 is TGTGCCAGCAGCTTAGCCGGGTTCTACGAGCAGTACTTC. This codes for CASSLAGFYEQYF.

The chain has TRBV28 and TRBJ2-5; 8 bases are shared with TRBD1. This CDR3 comprises 15 residues. CDR1 and CDR2 (germline): MDHEN, SYDVKM. The V and J ends lost 1 base and 4 bases, in that order; junction bases with no gene match: 5. As DNA, the CDR3 is TGTGCCAGCAGTTTATATCAGGGGGCGAGAGAGACCCAGTACTTC. This gives the protein CASSLYQGARETQYF.

The CDR3 reads CASSYPAGTDTQYF. CDR3 nucleotides: TGTGCCAGCAGTTACCCCGCGGGCACAGATACGCAGTATTTT. The V call is TRBV6-6, the J call TRBJ2-3; D remains ambiguous. Between the trimmed V and J ends, which lost 2 bases and 1 base, there was a span of 7 bases. Germline CDR1 is MNHNY and CDR2 is SVGAGI (reference sequence). There are 14 residues in the CDR3.

The genes are TRBV9 and TRBJ2-2, with 7 nucleotides matching TRBD2. Trimming took 4 bases from V and 2 from J; bases not matched to a gene: 5. The CDR3 is made up of 15 amino acids. Per the germline V gene, CDR1 is SGDLS and CDR2 is YYNGEE. The CDR3: CASSPRLANTGELFF. The CDR3 coding sequence is TGTGCCAGCAGCCCCCGACTAGCAAACACCGGGGAGCTGTTTTTT.